This T cell receptor (beta chain) was captured by sequencing in a study of T cell responses to AZD1222 COVID-19 vaccine. Study background: Second doses were pooled across both intervals (about 4 or about 12 weeks). Study-level findings and limits: All repertoire sampling was performed exclusively after the peak T cell response. The reported proportion of spike-specific TCRs targeting unmutated variant regions was nearly half.

Using immunoSEQ multiplex PCR, the repertoire was profiled, and TCRdb retains in-frame clones only, with some absent. The sample has over 110,000 clones; around nine tenths are singletons. V lost 5 bases and J lost 3, with 12 bases in between. Germline assignment: CDR1 MNHEY and CDR2 SVGAGI. The CDR3 has 14 residues. In the case of this clone: Its specificity is not known.

The chain is built from TRBV6-5 and TRBJ2-3, with D unclear. Sequencing used peripheral blood, obtained on day 0 of AZD1222 vaccination. The TCR originated in an adult in good health. CDR3 region: CASSPTLSTDTQYF. The CDR3 DNA sequence: TGTGCCAGCAGTCCGACCCTCTCTACAGATACGCAGTATTTT.